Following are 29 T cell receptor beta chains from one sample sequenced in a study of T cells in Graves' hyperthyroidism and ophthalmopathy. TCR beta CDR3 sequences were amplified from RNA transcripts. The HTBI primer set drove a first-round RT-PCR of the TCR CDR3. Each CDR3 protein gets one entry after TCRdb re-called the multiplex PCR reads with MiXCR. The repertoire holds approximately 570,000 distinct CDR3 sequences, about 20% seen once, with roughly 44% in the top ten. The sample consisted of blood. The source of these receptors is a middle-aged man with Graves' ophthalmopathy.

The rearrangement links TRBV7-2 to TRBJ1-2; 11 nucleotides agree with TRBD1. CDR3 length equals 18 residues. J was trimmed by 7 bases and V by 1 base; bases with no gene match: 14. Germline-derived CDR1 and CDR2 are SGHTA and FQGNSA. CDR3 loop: CASSLGPGQGVLRGGYTF. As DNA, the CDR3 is TGTGCCAGCAGCTTAGGACCGGGACAGGGGGTATTGCGCGGTGGCTACACCTTC.

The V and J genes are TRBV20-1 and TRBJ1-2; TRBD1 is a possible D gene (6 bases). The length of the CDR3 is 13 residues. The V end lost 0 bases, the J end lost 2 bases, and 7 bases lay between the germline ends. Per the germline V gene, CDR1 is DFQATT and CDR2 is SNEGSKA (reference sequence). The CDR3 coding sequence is TGCAGTGCTAGAGATCAGGGGAACTATGGCTACACCTTC. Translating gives CSARDQGNYGYTF.

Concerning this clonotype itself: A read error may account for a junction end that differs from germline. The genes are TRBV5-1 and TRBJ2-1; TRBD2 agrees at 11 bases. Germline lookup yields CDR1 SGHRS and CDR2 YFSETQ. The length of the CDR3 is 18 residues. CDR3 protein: CASSFGASGGFSYNGQFF. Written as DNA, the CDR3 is TGCGCCAGCAGCTTCGGGGCTAGCGGGGGGTTCTCCTACAATGGGCAGTTCTTC.

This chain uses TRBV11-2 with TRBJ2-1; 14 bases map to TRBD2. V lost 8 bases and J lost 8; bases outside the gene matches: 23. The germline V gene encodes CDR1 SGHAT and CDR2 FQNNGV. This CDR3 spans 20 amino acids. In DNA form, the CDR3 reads TGTGCCAGCGGATACCCCCCTACCGGGACTAGCGGGAGAAGGGAGGATGAGCAGTTCTTC. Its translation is CASGYPPTGTSGRREDEQFF.

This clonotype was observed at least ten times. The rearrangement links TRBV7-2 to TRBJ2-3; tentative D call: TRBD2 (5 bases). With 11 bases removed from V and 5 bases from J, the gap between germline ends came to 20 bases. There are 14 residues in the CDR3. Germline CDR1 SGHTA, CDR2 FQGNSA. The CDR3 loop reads CAEQGLAGEDTQYF. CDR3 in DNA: TGTGCCGAGCAAGGGCTAGCCGGCGAAGATACGCAGTATTTT.

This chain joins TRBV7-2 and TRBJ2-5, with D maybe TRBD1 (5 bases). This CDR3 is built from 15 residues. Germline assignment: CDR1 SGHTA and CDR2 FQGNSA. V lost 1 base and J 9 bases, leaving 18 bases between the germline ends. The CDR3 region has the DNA TGTGCCAGCAGCTTAGGGGCTCCCATCCAAGGGGCCCAGTACTTC. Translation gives CASSLGAPIQGAQYF.

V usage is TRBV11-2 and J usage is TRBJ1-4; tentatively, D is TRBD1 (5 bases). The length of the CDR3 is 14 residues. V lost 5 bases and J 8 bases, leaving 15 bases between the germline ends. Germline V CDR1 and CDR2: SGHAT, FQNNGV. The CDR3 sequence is CASSEKQGWEKLFF. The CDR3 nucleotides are TGTGCCAGCAGCGAGAAGCAGGGATGGGAAAAACTGTTTTTT.

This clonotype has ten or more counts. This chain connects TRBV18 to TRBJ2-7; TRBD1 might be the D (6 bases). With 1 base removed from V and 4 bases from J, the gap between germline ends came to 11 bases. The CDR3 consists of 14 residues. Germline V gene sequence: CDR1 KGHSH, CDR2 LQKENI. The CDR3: CASSPQQGFYEQYF. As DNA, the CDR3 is TGTGCCAGCTCACCACAGCAGGGGTTTTACGAGCAGTACTTC.

The CDR3 spells CASSSGINTGELFF. The CDR3 nucleotides read TGTGCCAGCAGCTCGGGCATCAACACCGGGGAGCTGTTTTTT. The V and J genes are TRBV7-8 and TRBJ2-2; D uncertain. With 4 bases removed from V and 2 bases from J, the gap between germline ends came to 8 bases. The CDR3 extends over 14 amino acids. The germline CDR1 and CDR2 sequences are SGHVS and FQNEAQ.

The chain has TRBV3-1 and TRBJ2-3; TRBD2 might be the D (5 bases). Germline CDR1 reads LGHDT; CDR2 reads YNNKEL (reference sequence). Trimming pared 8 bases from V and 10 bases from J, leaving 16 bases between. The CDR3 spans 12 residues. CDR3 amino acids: CASCLPAGPQYF. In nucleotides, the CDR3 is TGTGCCAGCTGCCTACCGGCGGGCCCGCAGTATTTT.

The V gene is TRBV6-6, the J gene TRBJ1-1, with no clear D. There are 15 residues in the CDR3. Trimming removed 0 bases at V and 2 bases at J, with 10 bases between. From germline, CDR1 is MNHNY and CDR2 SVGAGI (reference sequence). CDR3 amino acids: CASSYSAGPNTEAFF. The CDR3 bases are TGTGCCAGCAGTTACTCAGCAGGCCCAAACACTGAAGCTTTCTTT.

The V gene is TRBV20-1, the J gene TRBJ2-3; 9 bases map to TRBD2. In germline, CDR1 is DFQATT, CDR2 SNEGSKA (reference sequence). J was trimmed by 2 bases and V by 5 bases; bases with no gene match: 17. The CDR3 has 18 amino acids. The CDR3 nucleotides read TGCAGTGCTCTCGGTTTTCTTGTAGCGGGGGCCCCCACAGATACGCAGTATTTT. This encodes CSALGFLVAGAPTDTQYF.

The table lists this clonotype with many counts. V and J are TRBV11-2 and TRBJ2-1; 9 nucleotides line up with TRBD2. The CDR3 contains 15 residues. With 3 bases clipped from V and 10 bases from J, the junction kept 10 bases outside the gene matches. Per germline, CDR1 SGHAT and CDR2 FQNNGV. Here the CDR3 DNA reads TGTGCCAGCAGCTTTAGCGGGAGCAAAAAGGACGAGCAGTTCTTC. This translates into CASSFSGSKKDEQFF.

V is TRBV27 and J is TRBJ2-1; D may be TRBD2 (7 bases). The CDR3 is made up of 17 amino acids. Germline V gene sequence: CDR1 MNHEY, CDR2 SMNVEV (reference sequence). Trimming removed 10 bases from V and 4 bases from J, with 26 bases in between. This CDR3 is CATIGGGRSLSYNEQFF. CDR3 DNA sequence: TGTGCCACCATAGGGGGGGGGAGAAGCCTCTCTTACAATGAGCAGTTCTTC.

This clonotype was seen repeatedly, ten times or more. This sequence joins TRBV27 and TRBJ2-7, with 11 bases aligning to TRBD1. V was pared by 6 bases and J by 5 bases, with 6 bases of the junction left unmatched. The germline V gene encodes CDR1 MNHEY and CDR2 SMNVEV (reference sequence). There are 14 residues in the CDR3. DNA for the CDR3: TGTGCCAGCAGCGCCGGGACAGGGGGGAACGAGCAGTACTTC. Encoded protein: CASSAGTGGNEQYF.

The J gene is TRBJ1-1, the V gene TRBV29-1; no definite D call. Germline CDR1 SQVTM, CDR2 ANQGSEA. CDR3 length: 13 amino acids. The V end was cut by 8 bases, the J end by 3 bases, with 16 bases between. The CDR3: CSSRNLRDTEAFF. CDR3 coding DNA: TGCAGCTCTCGGAATCTAAGGGACACTGAAGCTTTCTTT.

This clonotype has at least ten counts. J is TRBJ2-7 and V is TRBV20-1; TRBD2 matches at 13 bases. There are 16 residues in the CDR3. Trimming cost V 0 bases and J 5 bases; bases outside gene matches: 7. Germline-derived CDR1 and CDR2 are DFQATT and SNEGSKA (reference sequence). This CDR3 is CSARDGLAGDSNEQYF. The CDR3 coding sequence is TGCAGTGCTAGAGATGGACTAGCGGGAGATTCGAACGAGCAGTACTTC.

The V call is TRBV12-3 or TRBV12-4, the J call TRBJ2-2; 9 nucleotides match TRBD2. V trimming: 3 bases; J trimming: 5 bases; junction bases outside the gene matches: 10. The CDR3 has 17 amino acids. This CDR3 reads CASSFHLAGVRTGELFF. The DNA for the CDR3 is TGTGCCAGCAGTTTCCACTTAGCGGGGGTGCGAACCGGGGAGCTGTTTTTT.

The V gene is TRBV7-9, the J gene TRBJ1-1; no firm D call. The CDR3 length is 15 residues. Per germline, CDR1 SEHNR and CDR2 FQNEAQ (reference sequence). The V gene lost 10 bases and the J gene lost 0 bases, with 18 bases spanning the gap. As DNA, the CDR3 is TGTGCCATCCAGCTTGTAACCGGAATGAACACTGAAGCTTTCTTT. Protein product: CAIQLVTGMNTEAFF. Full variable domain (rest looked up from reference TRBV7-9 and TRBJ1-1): DTGVSQNPRHKITKRGQNVTFRCDPISEHNRLYWYRQTLGQGPEFLTYFQNEAQLEKSRLLSDRFSAERPKGSFSTLEIQRTEQGDSAMYLCAIQLVTGMNTEAFFGQGTRLTVV.

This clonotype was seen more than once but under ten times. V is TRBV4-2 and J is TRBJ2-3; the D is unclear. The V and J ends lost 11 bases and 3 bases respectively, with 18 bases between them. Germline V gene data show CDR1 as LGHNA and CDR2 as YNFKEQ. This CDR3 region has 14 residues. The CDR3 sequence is CAASPGKSTDTQYF. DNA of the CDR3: TGTGCCGCCTCACCTGGGAAGTCTACAGATACGCAGTATTTT.

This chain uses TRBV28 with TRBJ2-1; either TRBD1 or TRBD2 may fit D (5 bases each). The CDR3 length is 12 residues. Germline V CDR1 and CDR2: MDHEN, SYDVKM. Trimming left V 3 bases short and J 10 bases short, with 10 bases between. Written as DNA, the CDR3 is TGTGCCAGCAGTTTTATGGGGGTCGAGCAGTTCTTC. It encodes CASSFMGVEQFF.

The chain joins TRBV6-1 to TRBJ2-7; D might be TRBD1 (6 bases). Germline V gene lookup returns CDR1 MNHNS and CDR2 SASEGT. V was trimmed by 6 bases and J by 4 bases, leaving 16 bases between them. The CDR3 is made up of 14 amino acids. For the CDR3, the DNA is TGTGCCAGCAGCCGCAGGACAGATCGGTACGAGCAGTACTTC. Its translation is CASSRRTDRYEQYF.

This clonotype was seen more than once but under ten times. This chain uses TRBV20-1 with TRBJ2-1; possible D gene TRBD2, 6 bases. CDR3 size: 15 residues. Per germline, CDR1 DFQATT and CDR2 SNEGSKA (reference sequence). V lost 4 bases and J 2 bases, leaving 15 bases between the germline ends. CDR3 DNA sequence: TGCAGTGCTACTCCGGGAGAGGGGACCTACAATGAGCAGTTCTTC. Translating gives CSATPGEGTYNEQFF.

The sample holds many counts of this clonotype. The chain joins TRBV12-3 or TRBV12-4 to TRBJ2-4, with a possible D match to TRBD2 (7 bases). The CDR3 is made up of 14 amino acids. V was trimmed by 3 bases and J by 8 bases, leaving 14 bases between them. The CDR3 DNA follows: TGTGCCAGCAGTTTGGGGGGGGCGCCTGACATTCAGTACTTC. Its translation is CASSLGGAPDIQYF.

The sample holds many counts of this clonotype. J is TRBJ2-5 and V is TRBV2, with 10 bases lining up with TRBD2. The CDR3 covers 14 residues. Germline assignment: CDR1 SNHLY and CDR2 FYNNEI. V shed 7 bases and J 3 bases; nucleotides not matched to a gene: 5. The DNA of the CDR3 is TGTGCCAGCATTTTAACTAGCGGGAAAGAGACCCAGTACTTC. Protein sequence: CASILTSGKETQYF.

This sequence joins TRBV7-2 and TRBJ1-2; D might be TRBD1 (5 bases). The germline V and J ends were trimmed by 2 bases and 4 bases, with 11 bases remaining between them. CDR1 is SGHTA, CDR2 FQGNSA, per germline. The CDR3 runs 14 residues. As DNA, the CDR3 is TGTGCCAGCAGCTTATATGGGGGTACCTATGGCTACACCTTC. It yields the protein CASSLYGGTYGYTF.

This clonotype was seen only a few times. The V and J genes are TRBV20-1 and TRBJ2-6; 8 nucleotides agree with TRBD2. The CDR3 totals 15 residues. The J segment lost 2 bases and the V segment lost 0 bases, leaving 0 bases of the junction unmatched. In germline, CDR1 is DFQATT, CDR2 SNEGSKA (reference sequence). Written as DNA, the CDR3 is TGCAGTGCTAGAGAAGCGGGAGCTGGGGCCAACGTCCTGACTTTC. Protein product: CSAREAGAGANVLTF.

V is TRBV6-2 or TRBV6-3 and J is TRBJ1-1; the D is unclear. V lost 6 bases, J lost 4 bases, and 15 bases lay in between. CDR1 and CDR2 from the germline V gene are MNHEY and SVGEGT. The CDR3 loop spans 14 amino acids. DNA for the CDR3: TGTGCCAGCAGCTTTAGGGTTGCTAGCACTGAAGCTTTCTTT. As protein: CASSFRVASTEAFF.

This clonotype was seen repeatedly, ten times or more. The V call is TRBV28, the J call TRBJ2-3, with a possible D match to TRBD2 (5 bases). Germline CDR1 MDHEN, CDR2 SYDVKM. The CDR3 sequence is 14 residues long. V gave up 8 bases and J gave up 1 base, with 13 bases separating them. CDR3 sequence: CASGPGTRTDTQYF. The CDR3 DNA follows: TGTGCCAGCGGTCCGGGAACACGCACAGATACGCAGTATTTT.